One sample yielded the 7 T cell receptor beta chains listed below, sequenced in a study of radiation and T cells in renal cell carcinoma. Time point here: baseline pretreatment blood. The treatment here: 15 Gy SBRT to primary tumor, nephrectomy 4 weeks later. Libraries were prepared by immunoSEQ multiplex PCR; TCRdb keeps only in-frame clonotypes and omits some of them. The profile shows just over 95,000 clones, less than 90% of them singletons. Sequenced here: blood, sampled from a patient whose treatment included radiotherapy and nephrectomy. These TCRs come from a man aged 50-59 years with renal cell carcinoma.

This rearrangement joins TRBV21-1 to TRBJ1-5. TRBV21-1 is given as a pseudogene. The CDR3 is made up of 11 amino acids. CDR3 loop: CASSKGQPQHF. The CDR3 bases are TGTGCCAGCAGCAAAGGTCAGCCCCAGCATTTT.

This chain uses TRBV7-9 with TRBJ2-7, with 8 bases fitting TRBD1. Germline assignment: CDR1 SEHNR and CDR2 FQNEAQ (reference sequence). The CDR3 consists of 14 residues. With 4 bases clipped from V and 6 bases from J, the junction kept 8 bases outside the gene matches. The CDR3: CASSSWTGKGEQYF. CDR3 DNA: TGTGCCAGCAGCTCCTGGACAGGGAAGGGCGAGCAGTACTTC.

This sequence joins TRBV7-9 and TRBJ2-5, with 7 nucleotides matching TRBD2. Per germline, CDR1 SEHNR and CDR2 FQNEAQ (reference sequence). The CDR3 is 14 amino acids. V lost 1 base, J lost 5 bases, and 4 bases stayed unmatched. CDR3 nucleotide sequence: TGTGCCAGCAGCTTAGGGGTGGGAGGGGAGACCCAGTACTTC. Translated: CASSLGVGGETQYF. The full variable domain, in which reference TRBV7-9 and TRBJ2-5 provide the parts outside the CDR3, is DTGVSQNPRHKITKRGQNVTFRCDPISEHNRLYWYRQTLGQGPEFLTYFQNEAQLEKSRLLSDRFSAERPKGSFSTLEIQRTEQGDSAMYLCASSLGVGGETQYFGPGTRLLVL.

The CDR3 here is CASRTSYSGNTIYF. In DNA, the CDR3 is TGTGCCAGCAGGACAAGCTACTCTGGAAACACCATATATTTT. The chain employs TRBV2 and TRBJ1-3; D unresolved. V lost 6 bases and J 0 bases, leaving 9 bases between the germline ends. The germline CDR1 and CDR2 sequences are SNHLY and FYNNEI. The CDR3 runs to 14 residues.

V gene TRBV5-1 combines with J gene TRBJ2-5; a possible D gene is TRBD1 (5 bases). Germline assignment: CDR1 SGHRS and CDR2 YFSETQ. The CDR3 has 15 residues. V was pared by 0 bases and J by 6 bases, with 15 bases between. CDR3 nucleotides: TGCGCCAGCAGCTTGGCCGTCGACAGTCGCAAGACCCAGTACTTC. Translating gives CASSLAVDSRKTQYF.

This rearrangement joins TRBV5-1 to TRBJ2-7; no definite D call. The CDR3 has 12 residues. V lost 4 bases to trimming and J lost 2 bases, with 7 bases between them. The germline gives CDR1 SGHRS, CDR2 YFSETQ. Here the CDR3 DNA reads TGCGCCAGCAGCCCCGCCACCTACGAGCAGTACTTC. Translation: CASSPATYEQYF.

The genes are TRBV5-1 and TRBJ2-3, with 8 bases identical to TRBD2. The germline gives CDR1 SGHRS, CDR2 YFSETQ. The CDR3 sequence is 17 residues long. V trimming: 2 bases; J trimming: 2 bases; junction bases outside the gene matches: 10. CDR3: CASSLPPTSGPTDTQYF. The DNA of the CDR3 is TGCGCCAGCAGCTTACCGCCTACTAGCGGCCCCACAGATACGCAGTATTTT.